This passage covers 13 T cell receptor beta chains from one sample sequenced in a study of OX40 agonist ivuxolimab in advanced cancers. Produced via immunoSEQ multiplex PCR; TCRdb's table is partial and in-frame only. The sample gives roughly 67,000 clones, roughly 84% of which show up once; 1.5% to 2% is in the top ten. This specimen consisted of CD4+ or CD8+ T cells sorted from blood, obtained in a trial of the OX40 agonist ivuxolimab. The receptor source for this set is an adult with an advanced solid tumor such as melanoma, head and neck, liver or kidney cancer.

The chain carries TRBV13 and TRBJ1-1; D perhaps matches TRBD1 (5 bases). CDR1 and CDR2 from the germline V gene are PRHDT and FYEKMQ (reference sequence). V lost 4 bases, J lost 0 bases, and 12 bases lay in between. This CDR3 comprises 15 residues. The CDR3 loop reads CASSYRDGVNTEAFF. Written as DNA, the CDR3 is TGTGCCAGCAGCTACCGGGACGGGGTGAACACTGAAGCTTTCTTT.

CDR3 DNA: TGCGCCAGCAGCGAGCGGGACAGCCTCAATGAGCAGTTCTTC. It encodes CASSERDSLNEQFF. The V gene is TRBV5-1, the J gene TRBJ2-1, with D perhaps assigned TRBD1 or TRBD2 (7 bases each). This CDR3 contains 14 residues. Trimming took 4 bases from V and 6 from J, leaving 14 bases between them. The germline CDR1 and CDR2 sequences are SGHRS and YFSETQ. Variable domain in full (rest from reference TRBV5-1 and TRBJ2-1): KAGVTQTPRYLIKTRGQQVTLSCSPISGHRSVSWYQQTPGQGLQFLFEYFSETQRNKGNFPGRFSGRQFSNSRSEMNVSTLELGDSALYLCASSERDSLNEQFFGPGTRLTVL.

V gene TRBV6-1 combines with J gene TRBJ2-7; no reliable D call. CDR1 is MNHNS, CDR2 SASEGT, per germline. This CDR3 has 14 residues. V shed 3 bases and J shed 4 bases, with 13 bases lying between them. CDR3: CASSDRTVSYEQYF. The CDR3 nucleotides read TGTGCCAGCAGTGACAGAACAGTGAGTTACGAGCAGTACTTC.

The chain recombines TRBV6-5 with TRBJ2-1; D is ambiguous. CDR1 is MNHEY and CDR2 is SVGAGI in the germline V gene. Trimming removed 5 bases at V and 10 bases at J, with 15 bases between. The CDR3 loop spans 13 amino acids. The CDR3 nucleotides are TGTGCCAGCAGTCAACCGCCGGGTGGCGAGCAGTTCTTC. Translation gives CASSQPPGGEQFF.

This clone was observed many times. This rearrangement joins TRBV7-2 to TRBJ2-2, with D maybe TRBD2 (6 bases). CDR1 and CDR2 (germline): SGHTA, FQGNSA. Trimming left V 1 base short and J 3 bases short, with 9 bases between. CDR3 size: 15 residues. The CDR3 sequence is CASSLGGDYTGELFF. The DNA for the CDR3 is TGTGCCAGCAGCTTAGGGGGGGATTACACCGGGGAGCTGTTTTTT.

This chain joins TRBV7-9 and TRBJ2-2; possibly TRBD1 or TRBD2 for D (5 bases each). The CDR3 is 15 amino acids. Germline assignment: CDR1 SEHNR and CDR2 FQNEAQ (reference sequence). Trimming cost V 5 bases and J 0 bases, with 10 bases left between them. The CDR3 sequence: CASSIGTTNTGELFF. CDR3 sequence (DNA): TGTGCCAGCAGCATCGGGACGACGAACACCGGGGAGCTGTTTTTT.

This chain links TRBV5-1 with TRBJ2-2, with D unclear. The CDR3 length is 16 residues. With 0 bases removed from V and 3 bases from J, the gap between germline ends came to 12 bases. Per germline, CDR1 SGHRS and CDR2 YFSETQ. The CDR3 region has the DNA TGCGCCAGCAGCTTGGGGCTTGAAATTTACACCGGGGAGCTGTTTTTT. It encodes CASSLGLEIYTGELFF.

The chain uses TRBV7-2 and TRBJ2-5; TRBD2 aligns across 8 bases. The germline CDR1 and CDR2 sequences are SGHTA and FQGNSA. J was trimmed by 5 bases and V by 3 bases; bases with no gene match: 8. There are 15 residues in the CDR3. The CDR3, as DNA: TGTGCCAGCAGCTTGTTAGCGGGAAGGAGGGAGACCCAGTACTTC. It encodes CASSLLAGRRETQYF.

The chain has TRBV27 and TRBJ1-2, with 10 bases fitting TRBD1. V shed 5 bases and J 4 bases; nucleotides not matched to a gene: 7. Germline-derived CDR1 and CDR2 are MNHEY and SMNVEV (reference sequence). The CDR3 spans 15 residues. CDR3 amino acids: CASSAPGTGVYGYTF. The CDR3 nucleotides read TGTGCCAGCAGTGCTCCCGGGACAGGGGTCTATGGCTACACCTTC.

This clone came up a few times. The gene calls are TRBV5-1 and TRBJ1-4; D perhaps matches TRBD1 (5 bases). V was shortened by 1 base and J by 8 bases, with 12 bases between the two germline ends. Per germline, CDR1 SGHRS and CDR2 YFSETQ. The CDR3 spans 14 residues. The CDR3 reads CASSLKSRGEKLFF. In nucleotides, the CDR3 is TGCGCCAGCAGCTTGAAAAGTCGGGGCGAAAAACTGTTTTTT.

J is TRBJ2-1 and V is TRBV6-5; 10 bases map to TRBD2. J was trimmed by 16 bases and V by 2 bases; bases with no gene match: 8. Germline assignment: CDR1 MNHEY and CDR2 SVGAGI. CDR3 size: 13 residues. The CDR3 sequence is CASSYPASGRQFF. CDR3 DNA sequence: TGTGCCAGCAGTTACCCGGCTAGCGGGAGACAATTCTTC.

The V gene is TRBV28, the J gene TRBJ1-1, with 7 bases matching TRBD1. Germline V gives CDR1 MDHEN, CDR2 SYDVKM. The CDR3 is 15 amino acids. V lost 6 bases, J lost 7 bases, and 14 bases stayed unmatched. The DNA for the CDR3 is TGTGCCAGCAGCCCCCCTGAGACAGGGAGTTTTGAAGCTTTCTTT. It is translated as CASSPPETGSFEAFF.

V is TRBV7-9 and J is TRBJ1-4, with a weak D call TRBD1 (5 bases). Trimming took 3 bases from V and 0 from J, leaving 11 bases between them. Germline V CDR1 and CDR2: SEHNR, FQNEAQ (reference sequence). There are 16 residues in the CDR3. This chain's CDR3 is CASSLGQTATNEKLFF. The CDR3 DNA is TGTGCCAGCAGCTTGGGGCAGACTGCAACTAATGAAAAACTGTTTTTT. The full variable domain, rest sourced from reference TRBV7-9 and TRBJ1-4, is DTGVSQNPRHKITKRGQNVTFRCDPISEHNRLYWYRQTLGQGPEFLTYFQNEAQLEKSRLLSDRFSAERPKGSFSTLEIQRTEQGDSAMYLCASSLGQTATNEKLFFGSGTQLSVL.